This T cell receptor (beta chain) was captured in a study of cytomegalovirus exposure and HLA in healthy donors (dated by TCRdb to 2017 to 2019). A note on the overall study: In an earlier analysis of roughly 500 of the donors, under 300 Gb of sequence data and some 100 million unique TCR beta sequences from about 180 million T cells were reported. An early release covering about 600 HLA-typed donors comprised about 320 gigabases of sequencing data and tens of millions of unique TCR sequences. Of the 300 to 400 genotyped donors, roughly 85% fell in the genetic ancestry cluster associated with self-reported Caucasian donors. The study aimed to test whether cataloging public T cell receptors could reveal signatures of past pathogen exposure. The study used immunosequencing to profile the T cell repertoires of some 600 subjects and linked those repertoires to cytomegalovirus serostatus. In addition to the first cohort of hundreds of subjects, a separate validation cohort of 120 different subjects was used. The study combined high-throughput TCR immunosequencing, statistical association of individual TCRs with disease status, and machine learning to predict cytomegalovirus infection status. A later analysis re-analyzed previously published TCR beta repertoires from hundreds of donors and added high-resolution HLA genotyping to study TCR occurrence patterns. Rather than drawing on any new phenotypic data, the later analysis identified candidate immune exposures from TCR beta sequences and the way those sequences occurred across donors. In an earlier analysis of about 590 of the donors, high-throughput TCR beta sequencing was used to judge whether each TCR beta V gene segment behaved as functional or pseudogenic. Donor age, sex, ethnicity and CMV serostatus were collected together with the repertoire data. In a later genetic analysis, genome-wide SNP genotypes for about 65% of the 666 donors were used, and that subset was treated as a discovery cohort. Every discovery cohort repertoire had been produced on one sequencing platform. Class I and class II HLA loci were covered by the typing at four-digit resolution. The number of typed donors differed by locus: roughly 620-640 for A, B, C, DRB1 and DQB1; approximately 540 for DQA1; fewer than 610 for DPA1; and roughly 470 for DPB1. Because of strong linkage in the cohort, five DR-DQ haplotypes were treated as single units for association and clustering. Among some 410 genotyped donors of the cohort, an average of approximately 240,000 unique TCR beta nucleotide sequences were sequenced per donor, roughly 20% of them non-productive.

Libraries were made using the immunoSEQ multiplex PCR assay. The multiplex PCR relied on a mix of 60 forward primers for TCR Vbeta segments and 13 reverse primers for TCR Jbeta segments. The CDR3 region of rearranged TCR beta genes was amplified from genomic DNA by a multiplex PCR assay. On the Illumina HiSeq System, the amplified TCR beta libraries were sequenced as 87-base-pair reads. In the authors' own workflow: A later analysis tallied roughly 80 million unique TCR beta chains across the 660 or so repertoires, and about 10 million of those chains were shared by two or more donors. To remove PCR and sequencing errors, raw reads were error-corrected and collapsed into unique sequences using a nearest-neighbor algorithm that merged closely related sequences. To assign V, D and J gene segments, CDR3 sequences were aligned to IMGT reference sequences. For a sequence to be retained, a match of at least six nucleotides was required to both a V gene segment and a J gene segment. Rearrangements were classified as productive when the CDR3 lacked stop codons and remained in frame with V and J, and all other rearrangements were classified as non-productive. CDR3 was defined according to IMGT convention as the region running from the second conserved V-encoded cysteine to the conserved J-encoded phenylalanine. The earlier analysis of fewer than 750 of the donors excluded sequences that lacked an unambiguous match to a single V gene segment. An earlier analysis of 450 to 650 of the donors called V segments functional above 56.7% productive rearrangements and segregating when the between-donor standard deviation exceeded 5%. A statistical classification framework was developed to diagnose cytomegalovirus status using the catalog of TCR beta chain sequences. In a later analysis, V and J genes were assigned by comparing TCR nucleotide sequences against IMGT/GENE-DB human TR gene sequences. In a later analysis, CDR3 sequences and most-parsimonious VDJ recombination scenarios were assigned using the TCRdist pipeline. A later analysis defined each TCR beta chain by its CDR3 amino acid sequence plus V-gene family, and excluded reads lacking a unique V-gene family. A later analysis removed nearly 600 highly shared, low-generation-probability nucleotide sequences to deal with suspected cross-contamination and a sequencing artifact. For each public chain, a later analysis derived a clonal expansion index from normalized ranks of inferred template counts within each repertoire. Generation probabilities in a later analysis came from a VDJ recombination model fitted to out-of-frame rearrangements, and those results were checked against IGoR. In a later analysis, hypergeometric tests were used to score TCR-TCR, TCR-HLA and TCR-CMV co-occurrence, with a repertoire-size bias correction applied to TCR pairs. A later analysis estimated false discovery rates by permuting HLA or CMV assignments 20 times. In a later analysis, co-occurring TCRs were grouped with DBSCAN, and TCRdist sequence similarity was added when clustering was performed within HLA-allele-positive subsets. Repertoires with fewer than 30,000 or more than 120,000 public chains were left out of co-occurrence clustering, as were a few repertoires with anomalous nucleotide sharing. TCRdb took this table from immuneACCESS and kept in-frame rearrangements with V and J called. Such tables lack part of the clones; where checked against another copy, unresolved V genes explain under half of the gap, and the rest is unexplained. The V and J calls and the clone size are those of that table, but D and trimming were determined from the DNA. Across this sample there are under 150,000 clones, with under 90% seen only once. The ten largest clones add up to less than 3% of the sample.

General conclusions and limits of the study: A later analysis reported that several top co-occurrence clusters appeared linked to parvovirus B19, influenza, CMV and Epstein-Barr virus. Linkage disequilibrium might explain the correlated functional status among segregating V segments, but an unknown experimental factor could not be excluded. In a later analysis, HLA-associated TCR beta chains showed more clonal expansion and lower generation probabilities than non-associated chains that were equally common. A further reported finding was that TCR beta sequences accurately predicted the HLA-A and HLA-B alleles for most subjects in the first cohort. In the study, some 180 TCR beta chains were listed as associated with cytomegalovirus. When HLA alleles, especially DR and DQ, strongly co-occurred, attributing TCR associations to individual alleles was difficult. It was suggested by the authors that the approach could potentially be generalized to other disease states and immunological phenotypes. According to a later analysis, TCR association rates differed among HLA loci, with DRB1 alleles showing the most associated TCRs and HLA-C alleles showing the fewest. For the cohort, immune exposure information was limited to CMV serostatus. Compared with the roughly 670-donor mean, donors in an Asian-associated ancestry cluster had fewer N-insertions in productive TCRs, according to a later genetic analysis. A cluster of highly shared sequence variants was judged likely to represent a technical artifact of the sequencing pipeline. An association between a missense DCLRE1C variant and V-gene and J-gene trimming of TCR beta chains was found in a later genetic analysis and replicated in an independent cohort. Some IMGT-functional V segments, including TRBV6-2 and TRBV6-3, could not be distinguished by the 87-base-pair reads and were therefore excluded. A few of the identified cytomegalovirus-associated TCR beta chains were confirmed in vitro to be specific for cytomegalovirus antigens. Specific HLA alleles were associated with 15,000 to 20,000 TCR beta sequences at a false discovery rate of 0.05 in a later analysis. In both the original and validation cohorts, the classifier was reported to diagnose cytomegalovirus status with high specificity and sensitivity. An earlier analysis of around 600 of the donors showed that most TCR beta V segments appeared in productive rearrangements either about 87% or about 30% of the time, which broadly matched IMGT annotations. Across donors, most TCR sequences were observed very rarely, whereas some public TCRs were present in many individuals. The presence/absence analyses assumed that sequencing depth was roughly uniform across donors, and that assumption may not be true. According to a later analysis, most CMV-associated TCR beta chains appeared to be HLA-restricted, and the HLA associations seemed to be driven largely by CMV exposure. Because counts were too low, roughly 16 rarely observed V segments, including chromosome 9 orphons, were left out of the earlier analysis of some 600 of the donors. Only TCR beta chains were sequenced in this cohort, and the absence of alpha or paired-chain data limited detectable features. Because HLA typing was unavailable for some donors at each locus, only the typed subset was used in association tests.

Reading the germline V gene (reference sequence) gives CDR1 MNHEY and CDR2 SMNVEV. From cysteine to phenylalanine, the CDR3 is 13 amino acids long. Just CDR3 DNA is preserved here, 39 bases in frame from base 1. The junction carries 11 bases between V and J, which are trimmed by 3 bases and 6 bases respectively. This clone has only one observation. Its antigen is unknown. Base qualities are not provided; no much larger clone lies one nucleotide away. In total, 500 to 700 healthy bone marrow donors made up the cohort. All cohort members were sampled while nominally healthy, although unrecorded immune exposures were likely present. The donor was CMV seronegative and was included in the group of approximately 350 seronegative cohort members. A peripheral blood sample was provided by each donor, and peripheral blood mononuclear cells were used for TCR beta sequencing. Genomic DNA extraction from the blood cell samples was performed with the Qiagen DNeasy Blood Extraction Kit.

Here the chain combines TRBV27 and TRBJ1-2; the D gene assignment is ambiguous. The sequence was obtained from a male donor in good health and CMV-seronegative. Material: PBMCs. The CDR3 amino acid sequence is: CASSFRGGNGYTF. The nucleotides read TGTGCCAGCAGTTTCCGGGGTGGGAATGGCTACACCTTC.